This TCR beta chain derives from a study of shared clonotypes between healthy human individuals. V trimming: 4 bases; J trimming: 5 bases; junction bases outside the gene matches: 13. This CDR3 is 16 amino acids long. Germline lookup yields CDR1 MNHNS and CDR2 SASEGT. This clone was seen more than once but under ten times. Antigen unknown. Findings of the study overall: Depth was large, yet rarefaction showed that sorted-subset sequencing was incomplete.

Per sorted-subset replicate PCR, input was 200 to 250 ng DNA, representing roughly 28,000 T cell genomes. Some clones are missing from TCRdb's copy, which holds only in-frame ones; the method was immunoSEQ multiplex PCR. Of over a million clones in the sample, under 80% were seen once. The sequence was obtained from a man aged 18 to 30 in good health. This sequence joins TRBV6-1 and TRBJ2-5, with 7 bases fitting TRBD1. Sequenced: memory CD4+ T cells sorted from blood. Specified subset: CD45RA-negative fraction. CDR3 protein: CASSVTPGQNRETQYF. DNA of the CDR3: TGTGCCAGCAGTGTCACACCGGGACAGAATAGGGAGACCCAGTACTTC.